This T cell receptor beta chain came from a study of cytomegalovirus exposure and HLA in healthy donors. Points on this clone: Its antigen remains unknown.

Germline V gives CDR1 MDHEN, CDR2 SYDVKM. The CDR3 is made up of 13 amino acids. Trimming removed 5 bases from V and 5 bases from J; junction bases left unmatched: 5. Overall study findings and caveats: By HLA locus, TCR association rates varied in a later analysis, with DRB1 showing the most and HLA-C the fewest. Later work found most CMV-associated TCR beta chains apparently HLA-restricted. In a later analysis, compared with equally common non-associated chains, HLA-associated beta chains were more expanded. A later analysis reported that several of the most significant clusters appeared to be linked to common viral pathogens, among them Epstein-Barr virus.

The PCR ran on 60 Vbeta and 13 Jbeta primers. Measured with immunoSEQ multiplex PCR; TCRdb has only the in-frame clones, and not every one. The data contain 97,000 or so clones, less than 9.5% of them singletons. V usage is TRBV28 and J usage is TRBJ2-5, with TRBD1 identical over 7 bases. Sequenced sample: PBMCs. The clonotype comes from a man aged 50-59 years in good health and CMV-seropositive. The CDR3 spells CASSKTGLETQYF. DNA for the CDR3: TGTGCCAGCAGTAAGACAGGGCTGGAGACCCAGTACTTC.